Detailed here is one T cell receptor beta chain. J gave up 7 bases and V 2 bases, and 13 bases lay outside the gene matches. Germline V CDR1 and CDR2: SGHRS, YFSETQ. The CDR3 extends over 19 amino acids. How the authors handled the data: Reference gene primer amplification gave nucleated cell count estimates. The protocol was immunoSEQ multiplex PCR, while the TCRdb copy is restricted to in-frame clones and leaves out a portion. V, J and clone size derive from that table, while D and trimming were established from the DNA sequence. Altogether hundreds of thousands of clones are present, about 79% being singletons, with the ten largest covering 8.9%. This record comes from a study of blood T cell repertoires in COVID-19. Study as a whole: T cells, B-cell-depleted T cells, or PBMCs provided the cDNA or gDNA that served as material.

This TCR was sampled from a man older than 75 with acute or convalescent COVID-19. What was sequenced was peripheral blood. The chain couples TRBV5-1 to TRBJ2-2, with 14 bases identical to TRBD2. For the CDR3, the DNA is TGCGCCAGCAGCTTTACCGGGACTAGCGGGAGCCGAACGGGCGGGGAGCTGTTTTTT. Its translation is CASSFTGTSGSRTGGELFF.